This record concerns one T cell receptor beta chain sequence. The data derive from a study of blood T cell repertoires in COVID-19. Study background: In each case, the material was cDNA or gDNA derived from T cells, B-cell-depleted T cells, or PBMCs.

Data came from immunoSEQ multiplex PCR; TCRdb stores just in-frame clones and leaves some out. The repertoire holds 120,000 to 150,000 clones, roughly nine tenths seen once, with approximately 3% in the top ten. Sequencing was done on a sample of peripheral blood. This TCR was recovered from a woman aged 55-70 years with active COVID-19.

CDR3 protein: CASSTGLAVTDTQYF. In DNA, the CDR3 is TGTGCCAGCAGCACGGGACTAGCGGTCACAGATACGCAGTATTTT. The chain couples TRBV7-7 to TRBJ2-3, with 11 positions matching TRBD2. The germline V gene encodes CDR1 SSHAT and CDR2 FNYEAQ (reference sequence). CDR3 length: 15 amino acids. Losses at the gene ends were 5 bases for V and 2 bases for J; bases not matched to a gene: 3.